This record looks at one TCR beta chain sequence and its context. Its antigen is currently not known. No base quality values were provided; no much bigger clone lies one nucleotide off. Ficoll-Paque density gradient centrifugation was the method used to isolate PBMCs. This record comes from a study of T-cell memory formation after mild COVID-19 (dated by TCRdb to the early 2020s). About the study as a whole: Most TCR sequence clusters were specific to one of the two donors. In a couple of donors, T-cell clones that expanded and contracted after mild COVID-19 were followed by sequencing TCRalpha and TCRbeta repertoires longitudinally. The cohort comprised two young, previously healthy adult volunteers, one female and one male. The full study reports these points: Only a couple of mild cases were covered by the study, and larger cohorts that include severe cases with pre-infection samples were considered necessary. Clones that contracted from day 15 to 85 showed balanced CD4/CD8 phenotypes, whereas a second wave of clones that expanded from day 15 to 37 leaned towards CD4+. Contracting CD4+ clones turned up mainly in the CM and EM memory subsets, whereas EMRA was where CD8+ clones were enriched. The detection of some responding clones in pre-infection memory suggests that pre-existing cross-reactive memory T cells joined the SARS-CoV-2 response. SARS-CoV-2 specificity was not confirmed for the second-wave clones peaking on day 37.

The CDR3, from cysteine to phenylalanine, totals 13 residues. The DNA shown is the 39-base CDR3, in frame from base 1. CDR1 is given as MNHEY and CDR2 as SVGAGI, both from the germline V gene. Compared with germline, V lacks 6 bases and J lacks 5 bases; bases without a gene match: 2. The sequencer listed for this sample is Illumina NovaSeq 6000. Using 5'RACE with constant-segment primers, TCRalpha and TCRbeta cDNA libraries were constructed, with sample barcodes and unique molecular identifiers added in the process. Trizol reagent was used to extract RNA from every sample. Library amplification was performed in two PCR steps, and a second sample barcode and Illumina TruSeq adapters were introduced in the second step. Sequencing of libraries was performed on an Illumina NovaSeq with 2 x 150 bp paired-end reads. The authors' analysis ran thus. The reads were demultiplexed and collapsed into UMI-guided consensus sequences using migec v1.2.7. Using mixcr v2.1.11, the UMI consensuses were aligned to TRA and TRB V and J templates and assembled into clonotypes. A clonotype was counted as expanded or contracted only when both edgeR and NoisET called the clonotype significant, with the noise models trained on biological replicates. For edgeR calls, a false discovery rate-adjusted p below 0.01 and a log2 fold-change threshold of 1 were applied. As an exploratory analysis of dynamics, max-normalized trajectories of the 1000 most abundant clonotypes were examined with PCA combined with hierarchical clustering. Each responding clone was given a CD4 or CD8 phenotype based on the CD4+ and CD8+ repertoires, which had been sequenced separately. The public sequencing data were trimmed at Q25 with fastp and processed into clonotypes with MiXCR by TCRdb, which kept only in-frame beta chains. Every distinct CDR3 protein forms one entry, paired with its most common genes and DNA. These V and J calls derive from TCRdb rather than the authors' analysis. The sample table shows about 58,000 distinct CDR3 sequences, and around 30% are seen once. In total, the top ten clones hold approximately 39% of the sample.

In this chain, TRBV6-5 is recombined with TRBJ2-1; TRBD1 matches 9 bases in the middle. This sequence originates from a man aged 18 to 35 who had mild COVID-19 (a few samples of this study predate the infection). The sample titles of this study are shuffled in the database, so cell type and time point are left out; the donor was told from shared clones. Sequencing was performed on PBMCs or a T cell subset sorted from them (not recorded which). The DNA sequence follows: TGTGCCAGCAGCAGGACAGGGGACAATGAGCAGTTCTTC. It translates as CASSRTGDNEQFF.